This T cell receptor (beta chain) was observed in a study of blood T cell repertoires in COVID-19. The wider study: Specimens from acute and convalescent COVID-19 originated in the United States, Italy and Spain. In each case, the material was cDNA or gDNA derived from T cells, B-cell-depleted T cells, or PBMCs.

In the study's own analysis: Amplification from reference gene primers served as the basis for estimated nucleated cell counts. The method was immunoSEQ multiplex PCR; TCRdb's version includes in-frame clones alone and lacks a portion of them. That table supplies the V and J calls and clone size; D and trimming were determined from the DNA. In the table there are approximately 290,000 clones, about nine tenths of which are singletons. Trimming stripped 4 bases from V and 3 bases from J, with 13 bases between. The CDR3 spans 14 residues. Germline loops: CDR1 MNHEY, CDR2 SVGAGI. This receptor was taken from a woman aged 60-70 years with acute or convalescent COVID-19. The V call is TRBV6-5, the J call TRBJ2-7; D unresolved. Material: peripheral blood. The chain's CDR3 is CASSSSRGHYEQYF. The CDR3, as DNA: TGTGCCAGCAGTTCCAGCCGCGGTCACTACGAGCAGTACTTC.